Listed here are 31 T cell receptor beta chains from one sample, sequenced in a study of T cells in Graves' hyperthyroidism and ophthalmopathy. TCR beta CDR3 sequences were amplified from RNA transcripts. First-round RT-PCR with HTBI primers amplified the TCR CDR3 region. TCRdb fed the multiplex PCR reads into MiXCR, producing one record per CDR3 protein. The sample carries hundreds of thousands of distinct CDR3 sequences, about 14% recorded once. Sequenced: blood. The receptors were sampled from a middle-aged man with Graves' ophthalmopathy.

This clonotype was picked up a small number of times. This CDR3 reads CASSDRAGTESLSPNEKLFF. The CDR3 region has the DNA TGTGCCAGCAGTGACAGAGCCGGGACAGAGAGTCTCTCTCCTAATGAAAAACTGTTTTTT. This chain connects TRBV2 to TRBJ1-4; 7 bases align to TRBD1. CDR1 is SNHLY, CDR2 FYNNEI, per germline. The V gene end was trimmed by 3 bases and the J gene end by 3 bases; junction bases not matched to a gene: 19. The CDR3 has 20 amino acids.

This clonotype was recorded at least ten times. The chain joins TRBV7-3 to TRBJ2-3, with D possibly TRBD2 on 6 matching bases. There are 15 residues in the CDR3. Trimming took 3 bases from V and 1 from J, leaving 11 bases between them. Germline assignment: CDR1 SGHTA and CDR2 FQGTGA. CDR3 DNA: TGTGCCAGCAGCTTTTCCGGGAGTGGCACAGATACGCAGTATTTT. Translation: CASSFSGSGTDTQYF.

Comment on this clonotype: A much bigger clone sits one base away, suggesting this may be a read error. The chain has TRBV29-1 and TRBJ2-1; perhaps TRBD2 as D (5 bases). The DNA matches TRBJ2-7 better at its end, which makes the J call doubtful. CDR3 length: 14 residues. Per germline, CDR1 SQVTM and CDR2 ANQGSEA. The CDR3 sequence: CSVAGGPSYNEQYF. CDR3 DNA: TGCAGCGTTGCCGGAGGACCCTCCTACAATGAGCAGTACTTC.

This clonotype appeared many times. V and J are TRBV29-1 and TRBJ1-1; D is unclear. The CDR3 is 13 residues long. Germline assignment: CDR1 SQVTM and CDR2 ANQGSEA. V gave up 4 bases and J gave up 0 bases, with 9 bases separating them. The CDR3 DNA sequence: TGCAGCGTTGCTCACAGAATGAACACTGAAGCTTTCTTT. This translates into CSVAHRMNTEAFF.

This clonotype has a handful of counts. The chain couples TRBV6-1 to TRBJ1-5; D remains unclear. Per germline, CDR1 MNHNS and CDR2 SASEGT. The CDR3 runs to 13 residues. The ends were cut back, 7 bases at V and 8 bases at J, with 15 bases in the middle. CDR3 amino acids: CASTPGAVEPQHF. The CDR3 DNA reads as TGTGCCAGCACTCCAGGTGCTGTTGAGCCCCAGCATTTT.

This chain joins TRBV11-2 and TRBJ2-5, with D uncertain. Germline V CDR1 and CDR2: SGHAT, FQNNGV. The V gene lost 5 bases and the J gene lost 10 bases, with 14 bases spanning the gap. The CDR3 length is 12 residues. As DNA, the CDR3 is TGTGCCAGCAGCCAGAAGCTGGATCTCCAGTACTTC. It encodes CASSQKLDLQYF.

Many counts were recorded for this clonotype. V and J are TRBV30 and TRBJ1-3; D uncertain. V was clipped by 3 bases and J by 4 bases, with 13 bases between them. The CDR3 length is 14 residues. Germline V CDR1 and CDR2: GTSNPN, SVGIG (reference sequence). The DNA for the CDR3 is TGTGCCTGGAGCGCCGACGCACCCGGAAACACCATATATTTT. Its protein is CAWSADAPGNTIYF.

The chain combines TRBV18 with TRBJ2-3; the D is unclear. Per the germline V gene, CDR1 is KGHSH and CDR2 is LQKENI. The CDR3 has 16 residues. V was pared by 2 bases and J by 0 bases, with 12 bases between. This CDR3 is CASSPVGGTSTDTQYF. DNA of the CDR3: TGTGCCAGCTCACCAGTCGGCGGCACTAGCACAGATACGCAGTATTTT.

Ten or more counts support this clonotype. The chain is built from TRBV28 and TRBJ2-7; D unresolved. V dropped 3 bases and J dropped 3 bases, with 9 bases sitting between them. The CDR3 sequence is 13 residues long. Per germline, CDR1 MDHEN and CDR2 SYDVKM. The CDR3 DNA follows: TGTGCCAGCAGTTTGTTGGCCTACTACGAGCAGTACTTC. Protein sequence: CASSLLAYYEQYF. The whole variable domain, remainder taken from reference TRBV28 and TRBJ2-7, is DVKVTQSSRYLVKRTGEKVFLECVQDMDHENMFWYRQDPGLGLRLIYFSYDVKMKEKGDIPEGYSVSREKKERFSLILESASTNQTSMYLCASSLLAYYEQYFGPGTRLTVT.

This rearrangement joins TRBV15 to TRBJ2-4; 12 positions agree with TRBD2. Germline V lookup: CDR1 LNHNV, CDR2 YYDKDF (reference sequence). Unmatched junction bases numbered 8, after V lost 5 bases and J lost 6 bases. This CDR3 has 16 residues. The CDR3 DNA reads TGTGCCACCAGCCTGACTAGCGGGAGTTCCGTAAACATTCAGTACTTC. This translates into CATSLTSGSSVNIQYF.

This chain connects TRBV5-1 to TRBJ2-7, with D perhaps assigned TRBD1 or TRBD2 (6 bases each). This CDR3 has 17 residues. Germline CDR1 is SGHRS and CDR2 is YFSETQ. V lost 1 base to trimming and J lost 0 bases, with 17 bases between them. Written as DNA, the CDR3 is TGCGCCAGCAGCTTGCACGGGGGCGGAATCAGCTCCTACGAGCAGTACTTC. Translating gives CASSLHGGGISSYEQYF.

This clonotype was recorded a few times. The chain joins TRBV19 to TRBJ2-5; 10 positions agree with TRBD2. The germline gives CDR1 LNHDA, CDR2 SQIVND (reference sequence). Trimming took 7 bases from V and 0 from J; bases not matched to a gene: 8. The CDR3 has 16 amino acids. The CDR3 protein is CASKQRGGPHQETQYF. DNA of the CDR3: TGTGCCAGTAAGCAGCGGGGGGGCCCCCACCAAGAGACCCAGTACTTC.

This clonotype was counted at least ten times. CDR3 bases: TGTGCCAGCAGCCGCACAGGTCTTAACTATGGCTACACCTTC. Protein: CASSRTGLNYGYTF. J is TRBJ1-2 and V is TRBV3-1; the D gene is possibly TRBD1 (5 bases). The ends were cut back, 4 bases at V and 1 base at J, with 10 bases in the middle. The germline V gene has CDR1 LGHDT and CDR2 YNNKEL (reference sequence). This CDR3 comprises 14 residues.

At least ten counts were recorded for this clonotype. The chain combines TRBV7-8 with TRBJ1-1, with 7 bases matching TRBD1. This CDR3 is built from 16 residues. V was clipped by 1 base and J by 3 bases; unmatched bases: 8. Looked up from germline, CDR1 is SGHVS and CDR2 is FQNEAQ. CDR3 nucleotide sequence: TGTGCCAGCAGCTTAGGACTGACAGGGCGGGACACTGAAGCTTTCTTT. Translating gives CASSLGLTGRDTEAFF. Full variable domain (outside the CDR3, taken from reference TRBV7-8 and TRBJ1-1): GAGVSQSPRYKVAKRGQDVALRCDPISGHVSLFWYQQALGQGPEFLTYFQNEAQLDKSGLPSDRFFAERPEGSVSTLKIQRTQQEDSAVYLCASSLGLTGRDTEAFFGQGTRLTVV.

This clonotype was counted many times. The V and J genes are TRBV7-8 and TRBJ2-7; possibly TRBD2 for D (5 bases). The CDR3 sequence is 15 residues long. The germline V gene has CDR1 SGHVS and CDR2 FQNEAQ. The V end lost 4 bases, the J end lost 1 base, and 14 bases lay between the germline ends. Here the CDR3 DNA reads TGTGCCAGCAGCTCCGAGCGGTTCCAGTCCTACGAGCAGTACTTC. Its protein is CASSSERFQSYEQYF.

This chain connects TRBV4-1 to TRBJ2-7; 7 bases are shared with TRBD2. Germline values: CDR1 MGHRA, CDR2 YSYEKL. The CDR3 sequence is 14 residues long. The ends lost 4 bases at V and 2 bases at J; junction bases unmatched: 5. The CDR3 DNA sequence: TGCGCCAGCAGCCTACTAGCGAACCCCTACGAGCAGTACTTC. This gives the protein CASSLLANPYEQYF.

The V gene is TRBV11-2, the J gene TRBJ2-2, with 10 bases fitting TRBD2. The CDR3 loop spans 14 amino acids. Trimming cost V 10 bases and J 2 bases; bases outside gene matches: 4. In germline, CDR1 is SGHAT, CDR2 FQNNGV. CDR3 in DNA: TGTGCCACAGCGGGAGGGCCTAACACCGGGGAGCTGTTTTTT. Its protein is CATAGGPNTGELFF.

There are many counts of this clonotype. The chain recombines TRBV27 with TRBJ2-7, with D perhaps matching TRBD1 (6 bases). The V end lost 5 bases, the J end lost 0 bases, and 14 bases lay between the germline ends. Germline V gives CDR1 MNHEY, CDR2 SMNVEV (reference sequence). The CDR3 is 15 amino acids. CDR3 region: CASSTIRTASYEQYF. In DNA form, the CDR3 reads TGTGCCAGCAGTACCATCAGGACAGCCTCCTACGAGCAGTACTTC.

There are many counts of this clonotype. This sequence joins TRBV16 and TRBJ2-7; TRBD1 agrees at 7 bases. Germline CDR1 reads KGHSY; CDR2 reads FQNENV. CDR3 size: 13 residues. With 2 bases clipped from V and 6 bases from J, the junction kept 4 bases outside the gene matches. The CDR3 loop reads CASSQLQGTEQYF. CDR3 sequence (DNA): TGTGCCAGCAGCCAACTACAGGGGACCGAGCAGTACTTC.

At least ten counts were recorded for this clonotype. The chain links TRBV19 to TRBJ2-2, with 9 bases that match TRBD1. The CDR3 has 15 amino acids. The V segment lost 8 bases and the J segment 7 bases; nucleotides outside the gene matches: 11. Germline values: CDR1 LNHDA, CDR2 SQIVND (reference sequence). The CDR3 bases are TGTGCCAGTCTTGGGAGACAGGGGGAGCTCGGGGAGCTGTTTTTT. Translated: CASLGRQGELGELFF.

On this clonotype: A much bigger clone sits one base away, suggesting this may be a read error. The chain carries TRBV28 and TRBJ1-1, with TRBD1 as a possible D gene (5 bases). V lost 8 bases and J 4 bases, leaving 8 bases between the germline ends. The CDR3 spans 11 residues. Germline V gene lookup returns CDR1 MDHEN and CDR2 SYDVKM. DNA of the CDR3: TGTGCCAGCGGGACGGGCACTGAAGCTTTCTTT. This gives the protein CASGTGTEAFF.

This clonotype was seen a few times. This chain joins TRBV28 and TRBJ2-1; TRBD2 matches at 10 bases. This CDR3 spans 15 amino acids. Germline-derived CDR1 and CDR2 are MDHEN and SYDVKM. V lost 3 bases to trimming and J lost 9 bases; unmatched junction nucleotides: 8. The CDR3 protein is CASSLPSGSSFEQFF. CDR3 bases: TGTGCCAGCAGTTTGCCTAGCGGGAGTTCATTTGAGCAGTTCTTC.

The V call is TRBV20-1, the J call TRBJ1-4; D is uncertain. V was pared by 8 bases and J by 8 bases, with 15 bases between. The V gene's germline CDR1 is DFQATT and CDR2 SNEGSKA (reference sequence). The CDR3 length is 12 residues. The CDR3 reads CSCREMGEKLFF. The CDR3, as DNA: TGCAGTTGCCGGGAGATGGGGGAAAAACTGTTTTTT.

The chain joins TRBV5-1 to TRBJ1-6; D is unclear. The CDR3 totals 16 residues. V lost 3 bases, J lost 5 bases, and 15 bases lay in between. Germline CDR1 SGHRS, CDR2 YFSETQ. CDR3 in DNA: TGCGCCAGCAGCTCGACGGCGTGGGGAAATAATTCACCCCTCCACTTT. Translated, it gives CASSSTAWGNNSPLHF.

This clonotype was recorded many times. CDR3 protein: CASSLSTYEQFF. The DNA for the CDR3 is TGTGCCAGCAGCCTTTCGACGTATGAGCAGTTCTTC. The genes are TRBV3-1 and TRBJ2-1, with D hard to call. V gave up 4 bases and J gave up 8 bases, with 9 bases separating them. Germline-derived CDR1 and CDR2 are LGHDT and YNNKEL (reference sequence). The CDR3 runs 12 residues.

This clonotype was counted ten times or more. The J gene is TRBJ1-4, the V gene TRBV2, with no clear D. The V gene's germline CDR1 is SNHLY and CDR2 FYNNEI. V was trimmed by 6 bases and J by 2 bases, leaving 16 bases between them. The CDR3 spans 16 residues. CDR3 coding DNA: TGTGCCAGCAGAAGGACGGTGGTAACGACTAATGAAAAACTGTTTTTT. Encoded protein: CASRRTVVTTNEKLFF.

This clonotype has just a few counts. This chain joins TRBV20-1 and TRBJ2-2, with 16 bases aligning to TRBD2. CDR3 length: 18 residues. Looked up from germline, CDR1 is DFQATT and CDR2 is SNEGSKA (reference sequence). Trimming removed 0 bases from V and 1 base from J; junction bases left unmatched: 2. CDR3 residues: CSAREGTSGRGNTGELFF. DNA of the CDR3: TGCAGTGCTAGAGAAGGGACTAGCGGGAGGGGGAACACCGGGGAGCTGTTTTTT.

The rearrangement links TRBV3-1 to TRBJ2-3, with D perhaps TRBD2 (5 bases). Per the germline V gene, CDR1 is LGHDT and CDR2 is YNNKEL (reference sequence). The length of the CDR3 is 15 residues. V was shortened by 7 bases and J by 0 bases, with 14 bases between the two germline ends. CDR3 protein: CASTAGLPSTDTQYF. CDR3 coding DNA: TGTGCCAGCACCGCCGGACTGCCTAGCACAGATACGCAGTATTTT.

This clonotype has ten or more counts. V gene TRBV6-1 combines with J gene TRBJ2-7, with D unclear. The CDR3 length is 12 residues. V was trimmed by 1 base and J by 4 bases, leaving 5 bases between them. Germline V CDR1 and CDR2: MNHNS, SASEGT. For the CDR3, the DNA is TGTGCCAGCAGTGAAGTGATTTACGAGCAGTACTTC. Translated: CASSEVIYEQYF.

Many counts were recorded for this clonotype. The genes are TRBV5-1 and TRBJ2-5, with TRBD2 matching 8 bases. Unmatched junction bases numbered 18, after V lost 2 bases and J lost 6 bases. The CDR3 is 18 residues long. CDR1 is SGHRS, CDR2 YFSETQ, per germline. This CDR3 is CASSFGPGVSGGPKTQYF. For the CDR3, the DNA is TGCGCCAGCAGCTTTGGGCCAGGGGTTTCGGGAGGGCCGAAGACCCAGTACTTC.

This clonotype was detected ten times or more. The chain uses TRBV28 and TRBJ1-1, with unresolved D. Germline V gene sequence: CDR1 MDHEN, CDR2 SYDVKM. CDR3 length: 12 residues. Trimming pared 6 bases from V and 3 bases from J, leaving 8 bases between. The CDR3 DNA reads as TGTGCCAGCAGGGAGATGGACACTGAAGCTTTCTTT. Protein product: CASREMDTEAFF.